This TCR beta chain stems from a study of control samples from healthy donors and cancer patients. Using immunoSEQ multiplex PCR, the repertoire was profiled, and TCRdb retains in-frame clones only, with some absent. The table shows just over 150,000 clones, with 70% to 90% occurring only once. CDR3 size: 13 residues. Germline CDR1 and CDR2: MGHRA and YSYEKL. Trimming took 2 bases from V and 12 from J, leaving 14 bases between them. The gene calls are TRBV4-1 and TRBJ1-5; the D is unclear. The clonotype comes from a man aged 30 to 39 in good health. Material: blood. This CDR3 is CASSQSQLGGQHF. CDR3 DNA sequence: TGCGCCAGCAGCCAATCGCAGTTGGGAGGCCAGCATTTT.